A single sample gave rise to the 28 T cell receptor beta chains below, sequenced in a study of identifying expanded T cells in peripheral blood. The data were produced by immunoSEQ multiplex PCR, yet TCRdb's version contains in-frame clones alone and is incomplete. The data hold about 50,000 clones, with about 83% observed a single time. Sequencing input: blood. These receptor sequences come from a person aged 18 to 69 in good health.

This chain connects TRBV12-5 to TRBJ1-2; TRBD1 might be the D (5 bases). This CDR3 has 16 residues. CDR1 is LGHNT, CDR2 FRNRAP, per germline. Trimming pared 4 bases from V and 2 bases from J, leaving 17 bases between. The CDR3 sequence is CASGYVTGQLNYGYTF. The CDR3, as DNA: TGTGCTAGTGGTTATGTAACGGGGCAATTGAACTATGGCTACACCTTC.

The V gene is TRBV19, the J gene TRBJ1-2; 9 nucleotides match TRBD1. The V gene end was trimmed by 6 bases and the J gene end by 0 bases; junction bases not matched to a gene: 11. CDR1 and CDR2 from the germline V gene are LNHDA and SQIVND (reference sequence). The CDR3 consists of 17 residues. The CDR3: CASRIPGQGLTNYGYTF. Written as DNA, the CDR3 is TGTGCCAGTAGAATCCCGGGACAGGGTCTGACTAACTATGGCTACACCTTC.

This clone was picked up a small number of times. The chain has TRBV27 and TRBJ2-7, with D maybe TRBD1 (6 bases). V lost 5 bases, J lost 2 bases, and 10 bases lay in between. The CDR3 sequence is 13 residues long. The germline V gene has CDR1 MNHEY and CDR2 SMNVEV (reference sequence). The CDR3 nucleotides are TGTGCCAGCAGTCCGGACAGTACCTACGAGCAGTACTTC. This codes for CASSPDSTYEQYF.

The genes are TRBV9 and TRBJ2-2, with 9 bases lining up with TRBD2. V was clipped by 3 bases and J by 3 bases; unmatched bases: 9. CDR1 and CDR2 from the germline V gene are SGDLS and YYNGEE. The CDR3 totals 17 residues. The CDR3 loop reads CASSAVSGGQYTGELFF. The CDR3 region has the DNA TGTGCCAGCAGCGCCGTAAGCGGGGGGCAATACACCGGGGAGCTGTTTTTT.

This clone was observed once. The chain links TRBV7-2 to TRBJ2-5, with TRBD2 as a possible D gene (5 bases). Germline CDR1 is SGHTA and CDR2 is FQGNSA. Between the trimmed V and J ends, which lost 3 bases and 5 bases, there was a span of 22 bases. This CDR3 region has 17 residues. CDR3 loop: CASSFGSLRLTGETQYF. DNA of the CDR3: TGTGCCAGCAGCTTTGGTTCCTTAAGACTGACGGGGGAGACCCAGTACTTC.

In its sample, this clone was seen a few times. DNA of the CDR3: TGTGCCAGCTCGCCCCTCCTCTACGAGCAGTACTTC. Residues: CASSPLLYEQYF. The rearrangement joins TRBV18 to TRBJ2-7; the D is unclear. The CDR3 sequence is 12 residues long. Germline values: CDR1 KGHSH, CDR2 LQKENI. The V and J ends lost 6 bases and 3 bases respectively, with 9 bases between them.

Only one count was recorded for this clone. The chain links TRBV2 to TRBJ1-3, with D unclear. Trimming pared 0 bases from V and 10 bases from J, leaving 16 bases between. The CDR3 sequence is 15 residues long. Germline CDR1 reads SNHLY; CDR2 reads FYNNEI. CDR3 bases: TGTGCCAGCAGTGAAGCGCGGACTCCCCTAGGTACCATATATTTT. Protein: CASSEARTPLGTIYF.

This chain connects TRBV7-2 to TRBJ2-5, with TRBD2 matching over 7 bases. CDR3 length equals 14 residues. Per germline, CDR1 SGHTA and CDR2 FQGNSA. The V segment lost 3 bases and the J segment 5 bases; nucleotides outside the gene matches: 6. The CDR3 loop is CASSFTGGGETQYF. The CDR3 DNA reads as TGTGCCAGCAGCTTTACCGGGGGAGGGGAGACCCAGTACTTC.

This clone has just a few counts. V is TRBV7-2 and J is TRBJ1-1; D remains unclear. CDR1 and CDR2 from the germline V gene are SGHTA and FQGNSA. This CDR3 region has 13 residues. Deletions cut 5 bases from V and 1 base from J, with 8 bases between. CDR3 residues: CASSPRQNTEAFF. DNA for the CDR3: TGTGCCAGCAGCCCGCGGCAGAACACTGAAGCTTTCTTT.

V is TRBV9 and J is TRBJ1-5; the D gene is possibly TRBD1 (6 bases). The germline CDR1 and CDR2 sequences are SGDLS and YYNGEE. Trimming took 7 bases from V and 6 from J, leaving 23 bases between them. This CDR3 region has 16 residues. The CDR3, as DNA: TGTGCCAGCCCCACTCAAGGGGGTTGGCGTGCTCAGCCCCAGCATTTT. Translated: CASPTQGGWRAQPQHF.

This clone came up a few times. The V and J genes are TRBV11-2 and TRBJ1-3; D is uncertain. The CDR3 extends over 12 amino acids. V was clipped by 2 bases and J by 7 bases, with 6 bases between them. Germline assignment: CDR1 SGHAT and CDR2 FQNNGV. CDR3 sequence reads: CASSLFGNTIYF. The CDR3 nucleotides read TGTGCCAGCAGCTTATTTGGGAACACCATATATTTT.

The rearrangement joins TRBV21-1 to TRBJ1-4. TRBV21-1 is labeled a pseudogene. CDR3 size: 10 residues. CDR3 in amino acids: CASTRGELFF. CDR3 bases: TGTGCCAGCACCCGGGGGGAACTGTTTTTT.

The chain employs TRBV6-5 and TRBJ1-2; the D gene is possibly TRBD1 (5 bases). CDR3 length: 13 residues. CDR1 MNHEY and CDR2 SVGAGI come from the germline V gene. Trimming took off 6 bases at V and 7 bases at J, with 15 bases between the two ends. Written as DNA, the CDR3 is TGTGCCAGCAGCCTGGGCAGGGTAGGTGGCTACACCTTC. Translation: CASSLGRVGGYTF.

The rearrangement links TRBV7-2 to TRBJ1-2; D is perhaps TRBD1 (6 bases). In germline, CDR1 is SGHTA, CDR2 FQGNSA. Trimming shortened V by 1 base and J by 2 bases, and 8 bases separated the two germline ends. The CDR3 spans 14 residues. CDR3 DNA sequence: TGTGCCAGCAGCTTAGGAGGGGGGAACTATGGCTACACCTTC. This encodes CASSLGGGNYGYTF.

The chain carries TRBV30 and TRBJ1-1, with D hard to call. Trimming removed 0 bases from V and 0 bases from J, with 11 bases in between. Per the germline V gene, CDR1 is GTSNPN and CDR2 is SVGIG (reference sequence). This CDR3 is built from 15 residues. CDR3 coding DNA: TGTGCCTGGAGTGTCCGGGCGTCCATGAACACTGAAGCTTTCTTT. This translates into CAWSVRASMNTEAFF. The complete variable domain, with remaining parts taken from reference TRBV30 and TRBJ1-1, reads SQTIHQWPATLVQPVGSPLSLECTVEGTSNPNLYWYRQAAGRGLQLLFYSVGIGQISSEVPQNLSASRPQDRQFILSSKKLLLSDSGFYLCAWSVRASMNTEAFFGQGTRLTVV.

The chain combines TRBV6-1 with TRBJ2-1, with no clear D. Germline CDR1 MNHNS, CDR2 SASEGT. Between the trimmed V and J ends, which lost 5 bases and 9 bases, there was a span of 20 bases. CDR3 length: 15 residues. The CDR3 loop reads CASSSDVSSIVEQFF. CDR3 nucleotides: TGTGCCAGCAGTAGCGACGTTTCCTCTATCGTTGAGCAGTTCTTC.

V and J are TRBV15 and TRBJ2-1, with 10 bases that match TRBD2. V shed 5 bases, J shed 7 bases, and the junction held 14 bases outside the gene matches. There are 17 residues in the CDR3. Germline lookup yields CDR1 LNHNV and CDR2 YYDKDF (reference sequence). The chain's CDR3 is CATSRKGSSGGGNEQFF. CDR3 DNA: TGTGCCACCAGCCGCAAAGGGTCGAGCGGGGGGGGAAATGAGCAGTTCTTC.

The chain has TRBV30 and TRBJ2-3; 9 bases are a match to TRBD2. The CDR3 has 14 residues. The V segment lost 7 bases and the J segment 6 bases; nucleotides outside the gene matches: 11. Germline V CDR1 and CDR2: GTSNPN, SVGIG (reference sequence). In DNA form, the CDR3 reads TGTGCCTCCACCTCGGGACTAGCTTCCGATACGCAGTATTTT. Encoded protein: CASTSGLASDTQYF.

This chain joins TRBV7-2 and TRBJ2-5; D not certain. This CDR3 has 13 residues. CDR1 is SGHTA and CDR2 is FQGNSA in the germline V gene. Trimming shortened V by 1 base and J by 2 bases, and 5 bases separated the two germline ends. CDR3 coding DNA: TGTGCCAGCAGCTTAGGGCCACAAGAGACCCAGTACTTC. Its protein is CASSLGPQETQYF.

The rearrangement joins TRBV7-9 to TRBJ2-3, with 8 bases that match TRBD2. J gave up 2 bases and V 1 base, and 5 bases lay outside the gene matches. Germline assignment: CDR1 SEHNR and CDR2 FQNEAQ (reference sequence). The CDR3 consists of 16 residues. The CDR3 nucleotides are TGTGCCAGCAGCTTAGGGGGACTAGATAACACAGATACGCAGTATTTT. Its translation: CASSLGGLDNTDTQYF.

The J gene is TRBJ2-5, the V gene TRBV12-5; a weak D match, TRBD1 (5 bases). Germline V CDR1 and CDR2: LGHNT, FRNRAP. CDR3 length equals 12 residues. Trimming pared 5 bases from V and 6 bases from J, leaving 10 bases between. The CDR3 DNA reads as TGTGCTAGTGGTCCTGACAGTCAGACCCAGTACTTC. This translates into CASGPDSQTQYF.

The CDR3 nucleotides are TGTGCCAGCAGCTTGTCCGGGGCCCAAACTGAAGCTTTCTTT. It is translated as CASSLSGAQTEAFF. The J gene is TRBJ1-1, the V gene TRBV5-4; perhaps TRBD1 as D (5 bases). The germline CDR1 and CDR2 sequences are SGHNT and YYREEE (reference sequence). V was trimmed by 1 base and J by 5 bases, leaving 12 bases between them. The CDR3 sequence is 14 residues long. Full variable domain (rest looked up from reference TRBV5-4 and TRBJ1-1): ETGVTQSPTHLIKTRGQQVTLRCSSQSGHNTVSWYQQALGQGPQFIFQYYREEENGRGNFPPRFSGLQFPNYSSELNVNALELDDSALYLCASSLSGAQTEAFFGQGTRLTVV.

The J gene is TRBJ1-1, the V gene TRBV11-2; D remains ambiguous. Germline V gene data show CDR1 as SGHAT and CDR2 as FQNNGV. CDR3 length: 15 amino acids. Trimming shortened V by 2 bases and J by 0 bases, and 10 bases separated the two germline ends. The CDR3 DNA is TGTGCCAGCAGCTTAAGGGTGACCATGAACACTGAAGCTTTCTTT. It specifies CASSLRVTMNTEAFF.

This chain connects TRBV13 to TRBJ2-7; no reliable D call. The CDR3 sequence is 11 residues long. V dropped 0 bases and J dropped 5 bases, with 2 bases sitting between them. Per germline, CDR1 PRHDT and CDR2 FYEKMQ (reference sequence). The CDR3 sequence: CASSLGDEQYF. In nucleotides, the CDR3 is TGTGCCAGCAGCTTAGGGGACGAGCAGTACTTC.

The rearrangement links TRBV9 to TRBJ1-1; TRBD1 might be the D (6 bases). V shed 4 bases and J shed 2 bases, with 18 bases lying between them. CDR3 size: 16 residues. Germline loops: CDR1 SGDLS, CDR2 YYNGEE. DNA of the CDR3: TGTGCCAGCAGCTTCACAGGGAGTCAGATTAACACTGAAGCTTTCTTT. Its protein is CASSFTGSQINTEAFF.

The chain couples TRBV5-1 to TRBJ1-1; D remains ambiguous. V was shortened by 3 bases and J by 4 bases, with 16 bases between the two germline ends. The length of the CDR3 is 15 residues. Germline loops: CDR1 SGHRS, CDR2 YFSETQ. The CDR3 DNA reads as TGCGCCAGCAGCTCAAGGTCTGGGAGTTTCACTGAAGCTTTCTTT. This gives the protein CASSSRSGSFTEAFF.

V gene TRBV18 combines with J gene TRBJ2-7; perhaps D is TRBD1 or TRBD2 (5 bases each). CDR1 is KGHSH and CDR2 is LQKENI in the germline V gene. Trimming removed 4 bases at V and 2 bases at J, with 12 bases between. The CDR3 is made up of 14 amino acids. CDR3 bases: TGTGCCAGCTCACTCCCCGGGACCCCCTACGAGCAGTACTTC. This sequence encodes CASSLPGTPYEQYF.

The rearrangement joins TRBV7-6 to TRBJ2-5; D is unresolved. The V gene lost 6 bases and the J gene lost 9 bases, with 11 bases spanning the gap. The CDR3 contains 11 residues. The germline V gene has CDR1 SGHVS and CDR2 FNYEAQ. CDR3 sequence reads: CASSTTQAQYF. CDR3 nucleotides: TGTGCCAGCAGTACTACCCAGGCCCAGTACTTC.